This entry lists 32 T cell receptor beta chains sequenced from one sample in a study of shared T cell receptors in the human thymus. Here immunoSEQ multiplex PCR was the method, and the copy in TCRdb shows in-frame clones only, minus some. The sample carries roughly 410,000 clones, around 95% recorded once. The sample was thymocytes. Every receptor here comes from a human donor.

The chain employs TRBV28 and TRBJ2-4; 7 bases fit TRBD1. V lost 6 bases and J lost 3; bases outside the gene matches: 8. The CDR3 has 15 amino acids. The germline gives CDR1 MDHEN, CDR2 SYDVKM. For the CDR3, the DNA is TGTGCCAGCAGAACCCAGGGGGACGGCAAAAACATTCAGTACTTC. The encoded protein is CASRTQGDGKNIQYF.

The gene calls are TRBV19 and TRBJ2-7; tentative D call: TRBD2 (6 bases). CDR3 length: 15 amino acids. Germline-derived CDR1 and CDR2 are LNHDA and SQIVND (reference sequence). V lost 8 bases and J lost 0, with 17 bases in between. The CDR3 nucleotides read TGTGCCAGTTCAAGGGTGGGAGGAGCCTCCTACGAGCAGTACTTC. This codes for CASSRVGGASYEQYF. The full variable domain, rest sourced from reference TRBV19 and TRBJ2-7, is DGGITQSPKYLFRKEGQNVTLSCEQNLNHDAMYWYRQDPGQGLRLIYYSQIVNDFQKGDIAEGYSVSREKKESFPLTVTSAQKNPTAFYLCASSRVGGASYEQYFGPGTRLTVT.

J is TRBJ2-7 and V is TRBV7-6; TRBD1 is a possible D gene (5 bases). The CDR3 runs to 17 residues. V lost 5 bases and J 6 bases, leaving 26 bases between the germline ends. The V gene's germline CDR1 is SGHVS and CDR2 FNYEAQ. CDR3 amino acids: CASSPVRSKGLSTEQYF. The DNA for the CDR3 is TGTGCCAGCAGCCCGGTTAGGTCAAAGGGGTTGTCGACCGAGCAGTACTTC.

This clone appeared a single time. The chain couples TRBV28 to TRBJ1-3; a possible D gene is TRBD1 (6 bases). Germline V gene lookup returns CDR1 MDHEN and CDR2 SYDVKM. V was pared by 4 bases and J by 2 bases, with 18 bases between. The CDR3 totals 17 residues. For the CDR3, the DNA is TGTGCCAGCAGTTCTCCCCCAGGGGACTTGCCTGGAAACACCATATATTTT. It specifies CASSSPPGDLPGNTIYF.

V usage is TRBV6-4 and J usage is TRBJ2-1, with 7 nucleotides matching TRBD1. J was trimmed by 1 base and V by 2 bases; bases with no gene match: 8. The CDR3 consists of 17 residues. CDR1 MRHNA and CDR2 SNTAGT come from the germline V gene. The CDR3 DNA sequence: TGTGCCAGCAGTGACGAAGGGGGCGATGGGTCCTACAATGAGCAGTTCTTC. This translates into CASSDEGGDGSYNEQFF.

The J gene is TRBJ2-1, the V gene TRBV5-1; the match to TRBD2 covers 7 bases. In germline, CDR1 is SGHRS, CDR2 YFSETQ. With 2 bases clipped from V and 4 bases from J, the junction kept 6 bases outside the gene matches. CDR3 length: 15 residues. CDR3 in amino acids: CASSFPAGKYNEQFF. CDR3 DNA sequence: TGCGCCAGCAGCTTCCCAGCGGGAAAATACAATGAGCAGTTCTTC.

V and J are TRBV7-8 and TRBJ2-3; 9 nucleotides line up with TRBD2. Germline CDR1 and CDR2: SGHVS and FQNEAQ. With 2 bases clipped from V and 0 bases from J, the junction kept 3 bases outside the gene matches. The CDR3 runs to 16 residues. In DNA form, the CDR3 reads TGTGCCAGCAGCTTACGGACTAGCGTTAGCACAGATACGCAGTATTTT. It yields the protein CASSLRTSVSTDTQYF.

This chain connects TRBV5-1 to TRBJ2-7, with 15 bases aligning to TRBD2. The length of the CDR3 is 18 residues. From germline, CDR1 is SGHRS and CDR2 YFSETQ. V lost 3 bases, J lost 3 bases, and 10 bases stayed unmatched. The CDR3, as DNA: TGCGCCAGCAGCTCACCCAGAGGACTAGCGGGAGGGTACTACGAGCAGTACTTC. Encoded protein: CASSSPRGLAGGYYEQYF. Full variable domain (remainder filled in from reference TRBV5-1 and TRBJ2-7): KAGVTQTPRYLIKTRGQQVTLSCSPISGHRSVSWYQQTPGQGLQFLFEYFSETQRNKGNFPGRFSGRQFSNSRSEMNVSTLELGDSALYLCASSSPRGLAGGYYEQYFGPGTRLTVT.

The rearrangement uses TRBV19 and TRBJ1-2; tentative D call: TRBD1 (6 bases). Between the trimmed V and J ends, which lost 5 bases and 1 base, there was a span of 17 bases. This CDR3 contains 16 residues. Germline CDR1 and CDR2: LNHDA and SQIVND (reference sequence). The CDR3 sequence is CASSGLQGLFNYGYTF. The CDR3 DNA follows: TGTGCCAGTAGTGGACTACAGGGTCTCTTTAACTATGGCTACACCTTC.

The V and J genes are TRBV7-2 and TRBJ2-3; 7 bases agree with TRBD2. Looked up from germline, CDR1 is SGHTA and CDR2 is FQGNSA. The CDR3 is 16 amino acids. After removal of 3 bases from V and 0 bases from J, the junction contained 6 bases not matched to a gene. The CDR3 DNA sequence: TGTGCCAGCAGCTTTCACGCGGGAGCGAGCACAGATACGCAGTATTTT. It is translated as CASSFHAGASTDTQYF.

The chain couples TRBV4-3 to TRBJ2-3, with TRBD2 matching over 7 bases. CDR1 LGHNA and CDR2 YSLEER come from the germline V gene. Unmatched junction bases numbered 6, after V lost 3 bases and J lost 0 bases. This CDR3 region has 16 residues. The CDR3 sequence is CASSHAGVHSTDTQYF. The CDR3 nucleotides read TGCGCCAGCAGCCACGCGGGGGTACACAGCACAGATACGCAGTATTTT.

The CDR3 bases are TGTGCCATCAGTGAGTCGGAAGGGGGCGAGACCAGCACCTACGAGCAGTACTTC. Residues: CAISESEGGETSTYEQYF. J is TRBJ2-7 and V is TRBV10-3, with 7 bases matching TRBD1. With V trimmed by 0 bases and J by 2 bases, 13 bases remained unmatched. Germline CDR1 reads ENHRY; CDR2 reads SYGVKD. This CDR3 comprises 18 residues.

The genes are TRBV28 and TRBJ2-2; D not resolved. The CDR3 spans 15 residues. CDR1 is MDHEN, CDR2 SYDVKM, per germline. V was cut by 5 bases and J by 7 bases, with 17 bases left in between. DNA of the CDR3: TGTGCCAGCAGTCCCCAGAAGGTCGCCGTCGGGGAGCTGTTTTTT. This gives the protein CASSPQKVAVGELFF.

This clone was seen just once. V gene TRBV19 combines with J gene TRBJ1-2; 10 bases fit TRBD1. The germline V gene encodes CDR1 LNHDA and CDR2 SQIVND (reference sequence). V lost 4 bases and J lost 3; bases outside the gene matches: 8. The CDR3 covers 16 residues. The CDR3 sequence: CASSTAGTGEDYGYTF. The CDR3 coding sequence is TGTGCCAGTAGTACAGCCGGGACAGGGGAGGACTATGGCTACACCTTC.

The DNA for the CDR3 is TGCGCCAGCAGCCAAGTTGACCCGACAGGGATATTAATTATAAGCTCCTACGAGCAGTACTTC. Residues: CASSQVDPTGILIISSYEQYF. The chain is built from TRBV4-1 and TRBJ2-7; 7 bases fit TRBD1. This CDR3 has 21 amino acids. Germline CDR1 reads MGHRA; CDR2 reads YSYEKL. Germline trimming cut 1 base from V and 0 bases from J; bases unmatched to any gene: 21.

The rearrangement joins TRBV7-2 to TRBJ2-4, with D perhaps being TRBD1 or TRBD2 (6 bases each). CDR3 length: 13 amino acids. Germline V gene lookup returns CDR1 SGHTA and CDR2 FQGNSA. Between the trimmed V and J ends, which lost 4 bases and 8 bases, there was a span of 12 bases. The CDR3 DNA reads TGTGCCAGCAGCTGGTCGAGGGGGGACATTCAGTACTTC. Translated, it gives CASSWSRGDIQYF.

Comment on this clone: This same CDR3 is encoded by further DNA sequences in the sample. The V call is TRBV20-1, the J call TRBJ1-2; D remains unclear. The CDR3 runs 10 residues. Germline V gives CDR1 DFQATT, CDR2 SNEGSKA (reference sequence). V lost 4 bases and J lost 4, with 4 bases in between. DNA of the CDR3: TGCAGTGCTACTTTCTATGGCTACACCTTC. Its protein is CSATFYGYTF.

J is TRBJ1-3 and V is TRBV25-1, with D possibly being TRBD1 (6 bases). The CDR3 extends over 16 amino acids. CDR1 and CDR2 (germline): MGHDK, SYGVNS. V was cut by 2 bases and J by 4 bases, with 15 bases left in between. The CDR3 sequence: CASSERLGGSGNTIYF. The DNA of the CDR3 is TGTGCCAGCAGTGAAAGGTTAGGGGGATCGGGAAACACCATATATTTT.

The chain uses TRBV4-1 and TRBJ1-5; D is possibly TRBD1 (6 bases). The CDR3 is made up of 14 amino acids. The V end was cut by 2 bases, the J end by 7 bases, with 12 bases between. Germline values: CDR1 MGHRA, CDR2 YSYEKL. The CDR3 DNA sequence: TGCGCCAGCAGCCAATCAAGGGGGAAACAGCCCCAGCATTTT. Protein sequence: CASSQSRGKQPQHF.

Only one count was recorded for this clone. V is TRBV14 and J is TRBJ2-7; 14 positions match TRBD2. V dropped 0 bases and J dropped 4; count of bases not matched to a gene: 2. This CDR3 has 16 residues. Germline values: CDR1 SGHDN, CDR2 FVKESK. Here the CDR3 DNA reads TGTGCCAGCAGCCAAGAGGGACTAGCGGGAGTATACGAGCAGTACTTC. Protein: CASSQEGLAGVYEQYF. The variable domain in full, completed from reference TRBV14 and TRBJ2-7, reads EAGVTQFPSHSVIEKGQTVTLRCDPISGHDNLYWYRRVMGKEIKFLLHFVKESKQDESGMPNNRFLAERTGGTYSTLKVQPAELEDSGVYFCASSQEGLAGVYEQYFGPGTRLTVT.

The gene calls are TRBV27 and TRBJ2-1; maybe TRBD2 (5 bases). This CDR3 is 15 amino acids long. In germline, CDR1 is MNHEY, CDR2 SMNVEV (reference sequence). V gave up 2 bases and J gave up 4 bases, with 12 bases separating them. The CDR3 nucleotides are TGTGCCAGCAGTTTAGACAAGGGAGTTTACAATGAGCAGTTCTTC. Amino acids: CASSLDKGVYNEQFF.

V is TRBV28 and J is TRBJ1-5, with 7 bases fitting TRBD1. This CDR3 has 16 amino acids. CDR1 and CDR2 (germline): MDHEN, SYDVKM. With V trimmed by 7 bases and J by 0 bases, 9 bases remained unmatched. The DNA of the CDR3 is TGTGCCAGCAACCGACCACAGGGGTATAGCAATCAGCCCCAGCATTTT. It specifies CASNRPQGYSNQPQHF.

V is TRBV4-2 and J is TRBJ2-7, with TRBD2 matching over 9 bases. The J segment lost 3 bases and the V segment lost 0 bases, leaving 24 bases of the junction unmatched. The CDR3 loop spans 22 amino acids. Looked up from germline, CDR1 is LGHNA and CDR2 is YNFKEQ. The chain's CDR3 is CASSQDHRLGVTSGEPGYEQYF. For the CDR3, the DNA is TGTGCCAGCAGCCAAGATCATAGGCTCGGGGTGACTAGCGGTGAACCGGGCTACGAGCAGTACTTC.

The gene calls are TRBV6-5 and TRBJ2-3; a possible D gene is TRBD2 (6 bases). Trimming removed 6 bases at V and 8 bases at J, with 15 bases between. Germline assignment: CDR1 MNHEY and CDR2 SVGAGI. The CDR3 is 13 amino acids. Here the CDR3 reads CASRGSGGVTQYF. CDR3 in DNA: TGTGCCAGCAGGGGGTCGGGCGGGGTTACGCAGTATTTT.

In DNA, the CDR3 is TGTGCCAGCAGCCCCGGGGGGGGGCACATCTCGATCCTACGGGAGGAGCAGTACTTC. It encodes CASSPGGGHISILREEQYF. The chain has TRBV28 and TRBJ2-7, with TRBD2 matching over 8 bases. J lost 7 bases, V lost 6 bases, and 26 bases had no gene match. Germline V CDR1 and CDR2: MDHEN, SYDVKM. This CDR3 contains 19 residues.

The V call is TRBV4-3, the J call TRBJ1-1; TRBD1 agrees at 9 bases. CDR1 and CDR2 from the germline V gene are LGHNA and YSLEER. V gave up 0 bases and J gave up 6 bases; unmatched junction bases: 11. The CDR3 is 17 residues long. This chain's CDR3 is CASSQERGQGSGPEAFF. The CDR3 nucleotides read TGCGCCAGCAGCCAAGAGAGGGGACAGGGATCCGGCCCTGAAGCTTTCTTT.

This clone was recorded only once. The chain has TRBV7-9 and TRBJ1-4; D not resolved. Germline assignment: CDR1 SEHNR and CDR2 FQNEAQ (reference sequence). V shed 1 base and J shed 3 bases, with 15 bases lying between them. This CDR3 comprises 17 residues. The CDR3 nucleotides read TGTGCCAGCAGCTTAGGAACTCGCCCCAGTCCTAATGAAAAACTGTTTTTT. This sequence encodes CASSLGTRPSPNEKLFF. The whole variable domain, filled in from reference TRBV7-9 and TRBJ1-4, reads DTGVSQNPRHKITKRGQNVTFRCDPISEHNRLYWYRQTLGQGPEFLTYFQNEAQLEKSRLLSDRFSAERPKGSFSTLEIQRTEQGDSAMYLCASSLGTRPSPNEKLFFGSGTQLSVL.

The chain employs TRBV11-2 and TRBJ2-2, with a tentative D call TRBD1 (6 bases). The CDR3 is 15 residues long. Trimming took off 6 bases at V and 7 bases at J, with 18 bases between the two ends. The germline gives CDR1 SGHAT, CDR2 FQNNGV. CDR3 sequence (DNA): TGTGCCAGCAGGTACAATACAGGGCTCGGCGGGGAGCTGTTTTTT. Its translation is CASRYNTGLGGELFF.

The genes are TRBV2 and TRBJ2-7, with D perhaps assigned TRBD1 or TRBD2 (5 bases each). CDR3 size: 15 residues. The germline CDR1 and CDR2 sequences are SNHLY and FYNNEI. V dropped 6 bases and J dropped 0 bases, with 15 bases sitting between them. CDR3 sequence (DNA): TGTGCCAGCAGGACGGGACCCTGGACCTCCTACGAGCAGTACTTC. This gives the protein CASRTGPWTSYEQYF. Filled out from reference TRBV2 and TRBJ2-7, the complete variable domain reads EPEVTQTPSHQVTQMGQEVILRCVPISNHLYFYWYRQILGQKVEFLVSFYNNEISEKSEIFDDQFSVERPDGSNFTLKIRSTKLEDSAMYFCASRTGPWTSYEQYFGPGTRLTVT.

The J gene is TRBJ1-2, the V gene TRBV27, with 9 positions matching TRBD1. The CDR3 has 15 residues. Trimming took 7 bases from V and 5 from J; bases not matched to a gene: 11. Germline V CDR1 and CDR2: MNHEY, SMNVEV (reference sequence). The CDR3 is CASTTSRDREYGYTF. As DNA, the CDR3 is TGTGCCAGCACCACAAGCCGGGACAGGGAGTATGGCTACACCTTC.

The rearrangement links TRBV28 to TRBJ1-5; maybe TRBD1 (5 bases). Looked up from germline, CDR1 is MDHEN and CDR2 is SYDVKM. The length of the CDR3 is 12 residues. Trimming took 6 bases from V and 7 from J, leaving 10 bases between them. The CDR3 spells CASSYGTQPQHF. The CDR3 region has the DNA TGTGCCAGCAGCTACGGGACCCAGCCCCAGCATTTT.

This chain joins TRBV5-4 and TRBJ2-2, with TRBD2 matching over 11 bases. This CDR3 spans 19 amino acids. CDR1 and CDR2 (germline): SGHNT, YYREEE (reference sequence). V trimming: 2 bases; J trimming: 2 bases; junction bases outside the gene matches: 11. CDR3 residues: CASSFPRLAGKVNTGELFF. The CDR3 bases are TGTGCCAGCAGCTTCCCCCGACTAGCGGGAAAAGTTAACACCGGGGAGCTGTTTTTT. Together with reference TRBV5-4 and TRBJ2-2, the CDR3 gives the full variable domain: ETGVTQSPTHLIKTRGQQVTLRCSSQSGHNTVSWYQQALGQGPQFIFQYYREEENGRGNFPPRFSGLQFPNYSSELNVNALELDDSALYLCASSFPRLAGKVNTGELFFGEGSRLTVL.